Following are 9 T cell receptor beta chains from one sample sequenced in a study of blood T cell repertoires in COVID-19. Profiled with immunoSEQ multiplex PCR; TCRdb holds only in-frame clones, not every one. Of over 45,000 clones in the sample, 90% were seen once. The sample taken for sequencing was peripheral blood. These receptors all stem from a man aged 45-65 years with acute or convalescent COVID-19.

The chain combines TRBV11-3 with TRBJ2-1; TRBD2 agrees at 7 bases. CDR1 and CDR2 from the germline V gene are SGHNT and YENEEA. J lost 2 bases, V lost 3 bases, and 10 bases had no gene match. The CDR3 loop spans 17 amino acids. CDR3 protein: CASSFHRGERPYNEQFF. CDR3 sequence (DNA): TGTGCCAGCAGCTTCCATCGGGGGGAGAGGCCCTACAATGAGCAGTTCTTC.

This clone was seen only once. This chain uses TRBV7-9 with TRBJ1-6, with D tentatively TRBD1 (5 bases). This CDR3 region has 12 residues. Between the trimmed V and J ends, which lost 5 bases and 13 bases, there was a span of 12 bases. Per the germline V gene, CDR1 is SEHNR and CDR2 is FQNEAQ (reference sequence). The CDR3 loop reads CASSIRETPLHF. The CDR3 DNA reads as TGTGCCAGCAGCATCAGGGAAACTCCCCTCCACTTT.

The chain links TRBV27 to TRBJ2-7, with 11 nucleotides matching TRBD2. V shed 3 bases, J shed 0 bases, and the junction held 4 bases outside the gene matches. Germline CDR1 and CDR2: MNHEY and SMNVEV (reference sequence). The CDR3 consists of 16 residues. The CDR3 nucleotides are TGTGCCAGCAGTTTCCTGGGACTAGCGGACTCCTACGAGCAGTACTTC. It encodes CASSFLGLADSYEQYF.

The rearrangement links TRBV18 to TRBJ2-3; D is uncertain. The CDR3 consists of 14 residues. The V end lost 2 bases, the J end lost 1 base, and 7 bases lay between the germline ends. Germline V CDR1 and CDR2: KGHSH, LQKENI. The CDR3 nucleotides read TGTGCCAGCTCACCAGCGCTTCGCACAGATACGCAGTATTTT. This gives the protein CASSPALRTDTQYF.

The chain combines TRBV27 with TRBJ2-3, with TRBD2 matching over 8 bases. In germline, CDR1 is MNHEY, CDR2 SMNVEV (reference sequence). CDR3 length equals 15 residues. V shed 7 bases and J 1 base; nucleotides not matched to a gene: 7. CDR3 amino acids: CASIQTSDGTDTQYF. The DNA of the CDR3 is TGTGCCAGCATCCAGACTAGCGATGGCACAGATACGCAGTATTTT.

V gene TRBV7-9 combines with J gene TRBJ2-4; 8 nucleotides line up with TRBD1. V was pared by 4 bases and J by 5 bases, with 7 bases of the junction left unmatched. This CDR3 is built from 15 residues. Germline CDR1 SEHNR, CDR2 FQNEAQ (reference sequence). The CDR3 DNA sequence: TGTGCCAGCAGCTGGGGGCAGGGGGCGGAAAACATTCAGTACTTC. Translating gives CASSWGQGAENIQYF.

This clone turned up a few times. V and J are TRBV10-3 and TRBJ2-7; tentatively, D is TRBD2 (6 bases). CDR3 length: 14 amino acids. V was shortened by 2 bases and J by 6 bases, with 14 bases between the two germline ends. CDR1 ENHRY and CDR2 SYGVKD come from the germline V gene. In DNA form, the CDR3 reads TGTGCCATCAGTGAGGAAGGGAGCGGGCGCGAGCAGTACTTC. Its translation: CAISEEGSGREQYF.

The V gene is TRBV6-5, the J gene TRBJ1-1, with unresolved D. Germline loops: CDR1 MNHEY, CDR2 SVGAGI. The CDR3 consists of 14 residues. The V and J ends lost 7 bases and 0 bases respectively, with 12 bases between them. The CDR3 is CASTKLTVNTEAFF. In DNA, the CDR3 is TGTGCCAGCACCAAATTAACAGTGAACACTGAAGCTTTCTTT.

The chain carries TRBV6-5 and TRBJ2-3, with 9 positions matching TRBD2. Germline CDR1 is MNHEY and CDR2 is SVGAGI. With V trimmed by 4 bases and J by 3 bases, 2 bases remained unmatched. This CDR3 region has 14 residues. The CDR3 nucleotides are TGTGCCAGCAGTTGGAGCGGGAGGACAGATACGCAGTATTTT. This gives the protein CASSWSGRTDTQYF.